Listed below are T cell receptor beta chains from one sample, sequenced in a study of cytomegalovirus exposure and HLA in healthy donors. Sequenced by immunoSEQ multiplex PCR; TCRdb stores in-frame clones only, minus some. The table shows about 240,000 clones, with around 85% occurring only once. Material for sequencing was PBMCs. The source of these receptors is a woman between 25 and 40 years old in good health and CMV-seropositive. The CDR3 runs from the conserved cysteine through the conserved F or W. A D gene is named only where the DNA matches it firmly. Not every row has a clone size; where given, it reads once, few, many or a size class.

abundance: once
j_gene: TRBJ2-7
d_gene: TRBD2
v_gene: TRBV2
CDR3nt: TGTGCCAGCAGTGAATCAGCGGGAGTGGGGCACGAGCAGTACTTC
CDR3aa: CASSESAGVGHEQYF

abundance: NA
j_gene: TRBJ1-2
d_gene: NA
v_gene: TRBV28
CDR3nt: TGTGCCAGCAGTTTATCGCAACAGGTCTATGGCTACACCTTC
CDR3aa: CASSLSQQVYGYTF

abundance: NA
j_gene: TRBJ1-2
d_gene: NA
v_gene: TRBV18
CDR3nt: TGTGCCAGCTCGTCTGATTCAGTTGGCTACACCTTC
CDR3aa: CASSSDSVGYTF

abundance: few
j_gene: TRBJ2-2
d_gene: TRBD2
v_gene: TRBV30
CDR3nt: TGTGCCTGGAGTCCCAGCGGGAGTAGCGCCGGGGAGCTGTTTTTT
CDR3aa: CAWSPSGSSAGELFF

abundance: many
j_gene: TRBJ2-1
d_gene: NA
v_gene: TRBV7-2
CDR3nt: TGTGCCAGCAGCTTAGCTAGTCTAGCGAGTGCTGAGCAGTTCTTC
CDR3aa: CASSLASLASAEQFF

abundance: NA
j_gene: TRBJ1-5
d_gene: NA
v_gene: TRBV19
CDR3nt: TGTGCCAGTAGTATAGTCCCGCAGGGTAATCAGCCCCAGCATTTT
CDR3aa: CASSIVPQGNQPQHF

abundance: NA
j_gene: TRBJ1-1
d_gene: NA
v_gene: TRBV7-9
CDR3nt: TGTGCCAGCAGCTCCCCCGGACAGTCGAACACTGAAGCTTTCTTT
CDR3aa: CASSSPGQSNTEAFF

abundance: NA
j_gene: TRBJ2-5
d_gene: TRBD2
v_gene: TRBV28
CDR3nt: TGTGCCAGCAGCTCCCCCGGCGGGAGTAAAATAAAGACCCAGTACTTC
CDR3aa: CASSSPGGSKIKTQYF

abundance: NA
j_gene: TRBJ1-5
d_gene: NA
v_gene: TRBV10-2
CDR3nt: TGCGCCAGCACCGCGGACAGTTACAGCAATCAGCCCCAGCATTTT
CDR3aa: CASTADSYSNQPQHF

abundance: NA
j_gene: TRBJ2-7
d_gene: TRBD1
v_gene: TRBV19
CDR3nt: TGTGCCAGTAGTGTCAGGGGGCGAGGGGGCGAGCAGTACTTC
CDR3aa: CASSVRGRGGEQYF

abundance: NA
j_gene: TRBJ1-1
d_gene: NA
v_gene: TRBV14
CDR3nt: TGTGCCAGCAGCCGCGGGTCCTTCACTGAAGCTTTCTTT
CDR3aa: CASSRGSFTEAFF

abundance: NA
j_gene: TRBJ2-7
d_gene: NA
v_gene: TRBV2
CDR3nt: TGTGCCAGCAGTGAATCCCTTAGCCGTTCCTACGAGCAGTACTTC
CDR3aa: CASSESLSRSYEQYF

abundance: NA
j_gene: TRBJ2-3
d_gene: NA
v_gene: TRBV25-1
CDR3nt: TGTGCCAGCAGTGAATGGCAGGCAGATACGCAGTATTTT
CDR3aa: CASSEWQADTQYF

abundance: NA
j_gene: TRBJ1-2
d_gene: TRBD1
v_gene: TRBV28
CDR3nt: TGTGCCAGCAGACCCGGGACAGGAATAGAGGGCTACACCTTC
CDR3aa: CASRPGTGIEGYTF

abundance: NA
j_gene: TRBJ1-2
d_gene: NA
v_gene: TRBV11-3
CDR3nt: TGTGCCAGCAGCTCGCGACAGGCGACCGGCTACACCTTC
CDR3aa: CASSSRQATGYTF

abundance: once
j_gene: TRBJ2-1
d_gene: TRBD1
v_gene: TRBV27
CDR3nt: TGTGCCAGCAGTTTATTAACCGGGACAGGGGGTTCTAGGCAGTTCTTC
CDR3aa: CASSLLTGTGGSRQFF

abundance: NA
j_gene: TRBJ2-5
d_gene: TRBD2
v_gene: TRBV5-1
CDR3nt: TGCGCCAGCAGAAGCGGGACTAGCGGGAGTTACGGTGAGACCCAGTACTTC
CDR3aa: CASRSGTSGSYGETQYF

abundance: NA
j_gene: TRBJ2-2
d_gene: NA
v_gene: TRBV19
CDR3nt: TGTGCCACTGACGACAGGCACGCTGGGGGCGGGGAGCTGTTTTTT
CDR3aa: CATDDRHAGGGELFF

abundance: NA
j_gene: TRBJ2-3
d_gene: TRBD2
v_gene: TRBV25-1
CDR3nt: TGTGCCAGCAGTGAATACACCCAACTAGCGGATACGCAGTATTTT
CDR3aa: CASSEYTQLADTQYF

abundance: NA
j_gene: TRBJ1-1
d_gene: NA
v_gene: TRBV7-9
CDR3nt: TGTGCCAGCAGCCCACAATTGAACACTGAAGCTTTCTTT
CDR3aa: CASSPQLNTEAFF

abundance: NA
j_gene: TRBJ2-3
d_gene: NA
v_gene: TRBV19
CDR3nt: TGTGCCAGTAGGGGTGGTCTAGTAGCAGATACGCAGTATTTT
CDR3aa: CASRGGLVADTQYF

abundance: NA
j_gene: TRBJ2-3
d_gene: TRBD1
v_gene: TRBV6-5
CDR3nt: TGTGCCAGCAGGAGGACAGGGGCTAAAGATACGCAGTATTTT
CDR3aa: CASRRTGAKDTQYF

abundance: NA
j_gene: TRBJ1-1
d_gene: NA
v_gene: TRBV7-9
CDR3nt: TGTGCCAGCAGCTCTATGGGGGGCACTGAAGCTTTCTTT
CDR3aa: CASSSMGGTEAFF

abundance: NA
j_gene: TRBJ2-7
d_gene: TRBD1
v_gene: TRBV5-6
CDR3nt: TGTGCCAGCAGCACCCGGGACAGGGACTACGAGCAGTACTTC
CDR3aa: CASSTRDRDYEQYF

abundance: few
j_gene: TRBJ1-2
d_gene: NA
v_gene: TRBV5-6
CDR3nt: TGTGCCAGCAGCTTGGACGGTCACTATGGCTACACCTTC
CDR3aa: CASSLDGHYGYTF

abundance: NA
j_gene: TRBJ2-1
d_gene: NA
v_gene: TRBV7-2
CDR3nt: TGTGCCAGCAGCTTACTTGCGGGACCCTACAATGAGCAGTTCTTC
CDR3aa: CASSLLAGPYNEQFF

abundance: few
j_gene: TRBJ1-2
d_gene: TRBD1
v_gene: TRBV28
CDR3nt: TGTGCCAGCACCGAGAGAACCGACAGGGGTGGCTACACCTTC
CDR3aa: CASTERTDRGGYTF

abundance: NA
j_gene: TRBJ2-7
d_gene: TRBD1
v_gene: TRBV30
CDR3nt: TGTGCCTGGAAGGATTTAACAGGGGCCTACGAGCAGTACTTC
CDR3aa: CAWKDLTGAYEQYF

abundance: NA
j_gene: TRBJ1-2
d_gene: TRBD1
v_gene: TRBV6-6
CDR3nt: TGTGCCAGCAGCCCCCGGGACAGGGAAGTCTATGGCTACACCTTC
CDR3aa: CASSPRDREVYGYTF

abundance: NA
j_gene: TRBJ2-7
d_gene: NA
v_gene: TRBV6-5
CDR3nt: TGTGCCAGCAGTTACCTGGGGGGCTACGAGCAGTACTTC
CDR3aa: CASSYLGGYEQYF

abundance: NA
j_gene: TRBJ2-2
d_gene: TRBD2
v_gene: TRBV27
CDR3nt: TGTGCCAGCAGTTGGGCTAGCGGGAGGGTTTTCCCGGGCGGGGAGCTGTTTTTT
CDR3aa: CASSWASGRVFPGGELFF

abundance: NA
j_gene: TRBJ1-2
d_gene: TRBD1
v_gene: TRBV27
CDR3nt: TGTGCCAGCAGTTTACGTCAGGGGGCACGTTATGGCTACACCTTC
CDR3aa: CASSLRQGARYGYTF

abundance: once
j_gene: TRBJ2-1
d_gene: NA
v_gene: TRBV20-1
CDR3nt: TGCAGTGCGACGGGGTCCCATGAGCAGTTCTTC
CDR3aa: CSATGSHEQFF

abundance: NA
j_gene: TRBJ2-1
d_gene: NA
v_gene: TRBV7-9
CDR3nt: TGTGGGGAGTTCAGCTCCTACAATGAGCAGTTCTTC
CDR3aa: CGEFSSYNEQFF

abundance: once
j_gene: TRBJ1-4
d_gene: TRBD1
v_gene: TRBV2
CDR3nt: TGTGCCGGTCAGGGGGTAACTAATGAAAAACTGTTTTTT
CDR3aa: CAGQGVTNEKLFF

abundance: NA
j_gene: TRBJ1-2
d_gene: NA
v_gene: TRBV15
CDR3nt: TGTGCCACCAGCAGAGGAGACAGTAGCTATGGCTACACCTTC
CDR3aa: CATSRGDSSYGYTF

abundance: once
j_gene: TRBJ2-7
d_gene: TRBD2
v_gene: TRBV6-5
CDR3nt: TGTGCCAGCAGTTATGGAATCGGGGGGATGCAGGAGCAGTACTTC
CDR3aa: CASSYGIGGMQEQYF

abundance: NA
j_gene: TRBJ2-1
d_gene: NA
v_gene: TRBV18
CDR3nt: TGTGCCAGCTCACCGAGGGGGTACAATGAGCAGTTCTTC
CDR3aa: CASSPRGYNEQFF

abundance: NA
j_gene: TRBJ1-5
d_gene: NA
v_gene: TRBV18
CDR3nt: TGTGCCAGCTCACCACCGGGCCAGCCCCAGCATTTT
CDR3aa: CASSPPGQPQHF

abundance: NA
j_gene: TRBJ1-2
d_gene: TRBD1
v_gene: TRBV5-3
CDR3nt: TGTGCCAGAAGCTCAGGACAGGGCGGAATAATCTATGGCTACACCTTC
CDR3aa: CARSSGQGGIIYGYTF

abundance: NA
j_gene: TRBJ1-1
d_gene: TRBD1
v_gene: TRBV28
CDR3nt: TGTGCCAGCAGTTCCCGGGACAGGTTGAACACTGAAGCTTTCTTT
CDR3aa: CASSSRDRLNTEAFF

abundance: once
j_gene: TRBJ1-2
d_gene: TRBD1
v_gene: TRBV19
CDR3nt: TGTGCCAGTAGTATGGGTCCGGGACAGGGGACCTTCCTCTATGGCTACACCTTC
CDR3aa: CASSMGPGQGTFLYGYTF